Here is one TCR beta chain with its context. What it recognizes is unknown. This record comes from a study of shared clonotypes between healthy human individuals. Background on the study: Used for every donor were three CD4 naive, three CD4 memory, two CD8 naive and one CD8 memory plate. Study conclusions and caveats: The study found lower generation probabilities in non-shared clonotypes than in those shared by all four donors.

The trim removed 5 bases at V and 0 bases at J, leaving 6 bases unmatched. The CDR3 runs 16 residues. CDR1 SGHRS and CDR2 YFSETQ come from the germline V gene. Genomic DNA per cell subset filled all wells of several immunoSEQ plates. Measured with immunoSEQ multiplex PCR; TCRdb has only the in-frame clones, and not every one. This sample has hundreds of thousands of clones, with around four fifths found just once. The chain has TRBV5-1 and TRBJ2-5; TRBD2 aligns across 11 bases. The origin of this receptor is a woman in her thirties in good health. Source material: memory CD4+ T cells sorted from blood. Noted subset: CD45RA-negative fraction. Here the CDR3 DNA reads TGCGCCAGCAGATGGGGGACTAGCGGTTACCAAGAGACCCAGTACTTC. Translation gives CASRWGTSGYQETQYF.